Below, one T cell receptor (beta chain) is given with its context. Assay used: immunoSEQ multiplex PCR; TCRdb lists only in-frame clones, some missing. The table has around 110,000 clones, roughly 92% seen once. These data are taken from a study of control samples from healthy donors and cancer patients. V gave up 1 base and J gave up 4 bases; unmatched junction bases: 5. CDR3 length: 16 residues. The germline gives CDR1 LGHDT, CDR2 YNNKEL (reference sequence). The sequence derives from a man aged 30 to 39 in good health. The source material was blood. The chain combines TRBV3-1 (or the pseudogene TRBV3-2) with TRBJ2-2; TRBD1 matches at 8 bases. The CDR3: CASSQARQGSTGELFF. CDR3 nucleotide sequence: TGTGCCAGCAGCCAAGCTCGACAGGGGAGCACCGGGGAGCTGTTTTTT.